Given below is one TCR beta chain in context. A single count supports this clonotype. There is no known antigen for this receptor. No base quality information exists; no much larger clone differs at one position. A single read makes a weak case. Moderately to severely active disease, a Clinical Activity Score of at least 3, a NOSPECS grade of at least 4, and a duration under 3 months were present in ophthalmopathy patients. Exclusion was applied to patients with uncontrolled infections, other autoimmune diseases, pregnancy or lactation. Diagnoses were established on the basis of clinical symptoms, serum thyroxine and TRAb, thyroid ultrasound, and orbital computed tomography. PBMCs were isolated from about 10 ml of fresh peripheral blood by Ficoll-Paque density gradient centrifugation. Trizol reagent was used to extract total RNA, and RNA quality was then checked on an Agilent 2100 Bioanalyzer. The record originates from a study of T cells in Graves' hyperthyroidism and ophthalmopathy (dated 2019 in TCRdb). About the full investigation: Peripheral blood was sampled at the time of initial diagnosis, prior to any treatment. To identify distinguishing TCR V-J signatures, a discovery cohort of some 99 patients was used, comprising 40 to 45 with Graves' ophthalmopathy and around 60 with stable Graves' hyperthyroidism. Prospective prediction of ophthalmopathy was tested in an independent validation cohort consisting of some 20 hyperthyroidism patients and 17 patients who later progressed to ophthalmopathy. The approximately 90 discovery patients were divided at random into training and test sets in a 7:3 ratio. In several Graves' hyperthyroidism patients, the study also compared T-cell repertoires from thyroid tissue with T-cell repertoires from blood. After blood sampling, hyperthyroidism patients were treated with methimazole at a starting dose of 30 mg daily, and ophthalmopathy patients were treated with high-dose intravenous methylprednisolone. The paper reports TCR Vbeta CDR3 sequencing of over 130 peripheral blood samples: around 41 ophthalmopathy, under 80 hyperthyroidism and approximately 17 progressor patients.

V is pruned by 5 bases and J by 8 bases, leaving 6 bases of the junction without a gene match. The CDR1 and CDR2 encoded by the germline V gene are SGHAT and FQNNGV. CDR3 length: 15 amino acids, cysteine to phenylalanine. Here the CDR3 DNA is all that survives: 45 bases in frame from base 1. Broad study findings and their caveats: A model built on a 13 V-J signature distinguished ophthalmopathy from stable hyperthyroidism, reaching around 88% sensitivity and 81% to 83% specificity in cross-validation and 80%/75% in testing. Most expanded thyroid clonotypes (frequency above 0.001) were also detected in blood, suggesting blood repertoires may reflect thyroid immune responses. No statistical method was used to set the sample size in advance, and investigators knew the group allocation. In validation, the model predicted progression to ophthalmopathy a median of approximately 6.3 months before onset, with about 67% sensitivity and roughly 73% specificity.

Amplification of TCR beta CDR3 regions was carried out from RNA transcripts. For the first round of RT-PCR on the TCR CDR3, the HTBI primer set was used together with the Qiagen OneStep RT-PCR kit. The libraries were constructed in a second round of multiplex PCR and then size-selected and purified. The libraries were sequenced on an Illumina HiSeq2000 using paired-end 100 bp reads. In the authors' own workflow: SOAPnuke was used to process the raw data, removing reads that contained adapters or uncalled bases, had a mean Phred below 15, or lacked an exact match to the constant primer or identifier. COPE v1.2.5 was used to merge the high-quality paired reads, and each unique nucleotide sequence was defined as a clonotype. MiTCR v1.1 was used to align the clonotypes against IMGT TRBV, TRBD and TRBJ reference segments. Analysis was restricted to V-J combinations with a frequency above 0.0001, which covered roughly 99% of repertoires. The TCS score was defined as the ratio of F50 (clonal expansion) to E x V (chaos), calculated using BLOSUM62-based TCRdist between CDR3 peptides within each V-J. Welch's t-statistics and random forest reduced roughly 500 V-J features to under 15, which were used in a naive Bayes classifier (R e1071). TCRdb reanalyzed the raw reads on its own, using fastp at Q25 for trimming and MiXCR for clone calling, and kept in-frame beta chains. CDR3 protein duplicates are merged, each entry listing the most common genes and DNA. For this entry, the V and J calls and clone size follow TCRdb and not the study's own pipeline. In all, the sample holds approximately 520,000 distinct CDR3 sequences, and around 22% of those were seen once. Approximately 10% of the sample goes to the ten largest clones.

Here the chain combines TRBV11-2 and TRBJ2-1; 13 nucleotides in the junction match TRBD2. Sequenced sample: blood. The TCR comes from a woman in her 30s with Graves' ophthalmopathy. The CDR3 protein sequence reads: CASSKTSGGAYEQFF. The DNA sequence follows: TGTGCCAGCAGCAAAACTAGCGGGGGGGCCTATGAGCAGTTCTTC.